What follows are 24 T cell receptor beta chains derived from one specimen sequenced in a study of blood T cell repertoires in COVID-19. TCRdb keeps only in-frame clones here, not all; method: immunoSEQ multiplex PCR. This sample yields 280,000 or so clones, of which 88% are seen a single time; over 6% belongs to the top ten. The sample consisted of peripheral blood. The receptors were gathered from a woman in her twenties or thirties who had recovered from COVID-19.

The rearrangement uses TRBV4-2 and TRBJ2-5; 8 bases are a match to TRBD2. With 1 base clipped from V and 5 bases from J, the junction kept 12 bases outside the gene matches. Germline V gene data show CDR1 as LGHNA and CDR2 as YNFKEQ. The CDR3 loop spans 17 amino acids. The chain's CDR3 is CASSQGRGGQLRETQYF. The CDR3 region has the DNA TGTGCCAGCAGCCAAGGTCGGGGGGGCCAGCTTCGGGAGACCCAGTACTTC.

Only one count was recorded for this clone. The J gene is TRBJ2-1, the V gene TRBV5-1, with unresolved D. Per the germline V gene, CDR1 is SGHRS and CDR2 is YFSETQ. V gave up 0 bases and J gave up 7 bases, with 17 bases separating them. The CDR3 extends over 16 amino acids. This CDR3 reads CASSLELRQIANEQFF. In DNA form, the CDR3 reads TGCGCCAGCAGCTTGGAACTAAGGCAGATCGCGAATGAGCAGTTCTTC.

This clone was observed once. The genes are TRBV15 and TRBJ1-5; the match to TRBD1 covers 8 bases. Germline-derived CDR1 and CDR2 are LNHNV and YYDKDF (reference sequence). V dropped 3 bases and J dropped 3; count of bases not matched to a gene: 7. The CDR3 has 16 amino acids. The CDR3 loop reads CATSSGQGMINQPQHF. In DNA, the CDR3 is TGTGCCACCAGCAGCGGACAGGGAATGATCAATCAGCCCCAGCATTTT.

This chain connects TRBV27 to TRBJ2-2; 8 bases map to TRBD1. The trim removed 2 bases at V and 6 bases at J, leaving 5 bases unmatched. Per germline, CDR1 MNHEY and CDR2 SMNVEV (reference sequence). This CDR3 is built from 15 residues. The CDR3 protein is CASSLIGQGPGELFF. For the CDR3, the DNA is TGTGCCAGCAGTTTAATTGGACAGGGCCCCGGGGAGCTGTTTTTT.

This clone has just a few counts. This chain uses TRBV28 with TRBJ2-1, with no clear D. Germline lookup yields CDR1 MDHEN and CDR2 SYDVKM. The CDR3 covers 15 residues. The V end was cut by 6 bases, the J end by 0 bases, with 12 bases between. This CDR3 is CASSQRWSSYNEQFF. The CDR3 DNA reads as TGTGCCAGCAGCCAACGGTGGAGCTCCTACAATGAGCAGTTCTTC.

The V call is TRBV2, the J call TRBJ1-1; a weak D match, TRBD1 (5 bases). CDR3 size: 16 residues. The germline V gene has CDR1 SNHLY and CDR2 FYNNEI. Trimming took off 3 bases at V and 6 bases at J, with 20 bases between the two ends. CDR3 in DNA: TGTGCCAGCAGTGATTCGAACGCCCAGGGTATAGCTGAAGCTTTCTTT. Translation: CASSDSNAQGIAEAFF.

There are a few counts of this clone. The CDR3 region has the DNA TGTGCCAGCAGCTTATCCCGGGGGGCCGGGGAGCTGTTTTTT. As protein: CASSLSRGAGELFF. This chain uses TRBV11-3 with TRBJ2-2; 7 nucleotides match TRBD2. Trimming at V came to 2 bases and at J to 6 bases, leaving 3 bases not matched to a gene. CDR1 and CDR2 (germline): SGHNT, YENEEA. This CDR3 has 14 amino acids.

The chain recombines TRBV7-3 with TRBJ2-1; 11 positions agree with TRBD1. Germline V gene sequence: CDR1 SGHTA, CDR2 FQGTGA. V lost 8 bases to trimming and J lost 3 bases; unmatched junction nucleotides: 6. The CDR3 has 15 residues. The CDR3 reads CASGRGTGGYNEQFF. The CDR3 nucleotides read TGTGCCAGCGGCCGCGGGACAGGGGGCTACAATGAGCAGTTCTTC.

The chain uses TRBV27 and TRBJ2-3, with 10 bases lining up with TRBD2. V lost 0 bases, J lost 2 bases, and 5 bases stayed unmatched. CDR1 MNHEY and CDR2 SMNVEV come from the germline V gene (reference sequence). The CDR3 has 17 residues. In DNA form, the CDR3 reads TGTGCCAGCAGTTTATCTGGACTAGCGGCTTCCACAGATACGCAGTATTTT. Protein product: CASSLSGLAASTDTQYF.

The rearrangement links TRBV6-5 to TRBJ1-6; D is unresolved. CDR1 and CDR2 from the germline V gene are MNHEY and SVGAGI. The CDR3 is made up of 11 amino acids. Trimming left V 6 bases short and J 7 bases short, with 4 bases between. The CDR3 loop reads CASSRNSPLHF. In DNA, the CDR3 is TGTGCCAGCAGCAGGAATTCACCCCTCCACTTT.

V usage is TRBV6-5 and J usage is TRBJ1-1; TRBD1 agrees at 8 bases. Germline CDR1 MNHEY, CDR2 SVGAGI. This CDR3 has 14 amino acids. V shed 8 bases, J shed 2 bases, and the junction held 7 bases outside the gene matches. In DNA, the CDR3 is TGTGCCAGCGGATCAACAGGGGGTAACACTGAAGCTTTCTTT. It codes for CASGSTGGNTEAFF.

The V gene is TRBV4-1, the J gene TRBJ1-6, with D unclear. Germline lookup yields CDR1 MGHRA and CDR2 YSYEKL. V was trimmed by 0 bases and J by 10 bases, leaving 7 bases between them. This CDR3 spans 13 amino acids. This CDR3 is CASSQDLASPLHF. CDR3 DNA: TGCGCCAGCAGCCAAGATCTAGCCTCACCCCTCCACTTT.

The sample holds a few counts of this clone. The chain employs TRBV5-8 and TRBJ1-3; D uncertain. The V and J ends lost 1 base and 4 bases respectively, with 9 bases between them. Germline CDR1 SGHTS, CDR2 YDEGEE. The length of the CDR3 is 14 residues. DNA for the CDR3: TGTGCCAGCAGCTTGTGGGGAGGAGGAAACACCATATATTTT. It yields the protein CASSLWGGGNTIYF.

V gene TRBV30 combines with J gene TRBJ1-4; D possibly corresponds to TRBD1 (6 bases). Germline CDR1 and CDR2: GTSNPN and SVGIG (reference sequence). The CDR3 loop spans 15 amino acids. Between the trimmed V and J ends, which lost 3 bases and 10 bases, there was a span of 21 bases. Written as DNA, the CDR3 is TGTGCCTGGAGACCCCGGGGGGCGGTATTAAGAAAACTGTTTTTT. This gives the protein CAWRPRGAVLRKLFF.

CDR3 nucleotides: TGTGCCAGCAGCTTAGTAACAGGGGGTTATAGCAATCAGCCCCAGCATTTT. Residues: CASSLVTGGYSNQPQHF. This sequence joins TRBV7-8 and TRBJ1-5; 8 bases match TRBD1. Germline V lookup: CDR1 SGHVS, CDR2 FQNEAQ. The length of the CDR3 is 17 residues. The V segment lost 1 base and the J segment 0 bases; nucleotides outside the gene matches: 5.

The rearrangement uses TRBV6-6 and TRBJ1-5; 8 bases are shared with TRBD1. Germline V CDR1 and CDR2: MNHNY, SVGAGI (reference sequence). Trimming cost V 2 bases and J 2 bases; bases outside gene matches: 5. This CDR3 has 16 residues. The CDR3 region is CASSYHGQGGNQPQHF. In nucleotides, the CDR3 is TGTGCCAGCAGTTACCACGGACAGGGTGGCAATCAGCCCCAGCATTTT.

This chain uses TRBV10-3 with TRBJ2-5; possibly TRBD2 for D (6 bases). Looked up from germline, CDR1 is ENHRY and CDR2 is SYGVKD. Trimming took off 10 bases at V and 2 bases at J, with 11 bases between the two ends. The CDR3 runs 12 residues. CDR3 nucleotides: TGTGCCAGCTGGGGGGAACAAGAGACCCAGTACTTC. It is translated as CASWGEQETQYF.

This rearrangement joins TRBV3-1 (or the pseudogene TRBV3-2) to TRBJ1-2; D is ambiguous. V lost 1 base and J 4 bases, leaving 13 bases between the germline ends. CDR1 LGHDT and CDR2 YNNKEL come from the germline V gene (reference sequence). This CDR3 spans 15 amino acids. The DNA for the CDR3 is TGTGCCAGCAGCCAAGTCAACGGGGTATCCTATGGCTACACCTTC. Translation gives CASSQVNGVSYGYTF.

The chain employs TRBV4-2 and TRBJ2-1; 7 nucleotides match TRBD1. This CDR3 is built from 15 residues. CDR1 and CDR2 (germline): LGHNA, YNFKEQ. V lost 1 base, J lost 6 bases, and 6 bases stayed unmatched. CDR3 DNA sequence: TGTGCCAGCAGCCAAGGAGGGGGCGAAATCAATGAGCAGTTCTTC. Translation gives CASSQGGGEINEQFF.

This clone was seen only a few times. This chain links TRBV30 with TRBJ2-2; possible D gene TRBD1, 7 bases. The length of the CDR3 is 13 residues. Per germline, CDR1 GTSNPN and CDR2 SVGIG (reference sequence). V was shortened by 7 bases and J by 5 bases, with 14 bases between the two germline ends. The CDR3 sequence: CAYSRGATGELFF. The DNA of the CDR3 is TGTGCCTACAGCAGGGGGGCGACCGGGGAGCTGTTTTTT.

The chain carries TRBV12-3 or TRBV12-4 and TRBJ1-1; possible D gene TRBD1, 6 bases. V dropped 4 bases and J dropped 11 bases, with 14 bases sitting between them. The CDR3 totals 12 residues. The CDR3 spells CASSSRGSRAFF. As DNA, the CDR3 is TGTGCCAGCAGTTCTAGGGGGTCACGGGCTTTCTTT.

The V and J genes are TRBV9 and TRBJ2-7; possible D gene TRBD2, 6 bases. With 0 bases removed from V and 0 bases from J, the gap between germline ends came to 7 bases. The length of the CDR3 is 14 residues. The germline V gene encodes CDR1 SGDLS and CDR2 YYNGEE. The CDR3 DNA follows: TGTGCCAGCAGCGTAGGGGGGGTCTCCTACGAGCAGTACTTC. Its translation is CASSVGGVSYEQYF.

This clone was seen ten or more times. In nucleotides, the CDR3 is TGCGCCAGCAGCCCTCCGGGACAAGGGGACGAGCAGTACTTC. Translated, it gives CASSPPGQGDEQYF. The V and J genes are TRBV5-1 and TRBJ2-7; tentatively, D is TRBD1 (6 bases). CDR3 length: 14 amino acids. CDR1 and CDR2 from the germline V gene are SGHRS and YFSETQ. Trimming pared 4 bases from V and 5 bases from J, leaving 16 bases between.

This clone appeared once. The chain joins TRBV2 to TRBJ2-2; perhaps TRBD2 as D (5 bases). V was cut by 4 bases and J by 0 bases, with 9 bases left in between. Germline V gene data show CDR1 as SNHLY and CDR2 as FYNNEI. This CDR3 region has 15 residues. The CDR3 DNA reads as TGTGCCAGCAGTGTGGAGGCCACGAACACCGGGGAGCTGTTTTTT. Encoded protein: CASSVEATNTGELFF. Full variable domain (remainder filled in from reference TRBV2 and TRBJ2-2): EPEVTQTPSHQVTQMGQEVILRCVPISNHLYFYWYRQILGQKVEFLVSFYNNEISEKSEIFDDQFSVERPDGSNFTLKIRSTKLEDSAMYFCASSVEATNTGELFFGEGSRLTVL.